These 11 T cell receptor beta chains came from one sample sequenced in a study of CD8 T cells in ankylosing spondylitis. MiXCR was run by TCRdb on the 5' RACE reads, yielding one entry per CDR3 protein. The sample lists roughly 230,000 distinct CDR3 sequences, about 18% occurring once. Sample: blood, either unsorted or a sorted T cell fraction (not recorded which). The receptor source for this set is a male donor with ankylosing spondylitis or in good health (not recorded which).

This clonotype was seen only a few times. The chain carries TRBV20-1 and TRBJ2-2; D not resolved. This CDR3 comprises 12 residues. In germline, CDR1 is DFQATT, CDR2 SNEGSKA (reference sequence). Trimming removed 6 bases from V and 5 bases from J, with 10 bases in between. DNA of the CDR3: TGCAGTGCAATTACACCGACCGGGGAGCTGTTTTTT. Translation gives CSAITPTGELFF.

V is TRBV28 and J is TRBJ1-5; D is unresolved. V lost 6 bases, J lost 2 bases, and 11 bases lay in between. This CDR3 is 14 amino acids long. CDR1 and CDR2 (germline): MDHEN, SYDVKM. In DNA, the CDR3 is TGTGCCAGCAGACCCGGCCTGGGCAATCAGCCCCAGCATTTT. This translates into CASRPGLGNQPQHF.

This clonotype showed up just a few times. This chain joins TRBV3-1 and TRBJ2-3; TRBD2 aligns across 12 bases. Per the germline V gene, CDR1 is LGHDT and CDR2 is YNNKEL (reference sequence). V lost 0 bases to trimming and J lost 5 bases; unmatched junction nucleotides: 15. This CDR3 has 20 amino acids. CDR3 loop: CASSQDLSTSGRSPGDTQYF. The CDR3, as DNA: TGTGCCAGCAGCCAAGATCTCTCAACTAGCGGGAGGTCACCGGGAGATACGCAGTATTTT.

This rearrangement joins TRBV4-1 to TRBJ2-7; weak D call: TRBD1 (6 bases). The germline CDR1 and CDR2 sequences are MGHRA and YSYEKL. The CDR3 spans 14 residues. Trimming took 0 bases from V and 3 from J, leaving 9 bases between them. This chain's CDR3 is CASSQETGFYEQYF. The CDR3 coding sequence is TGCGCCAGCAGCCAAGAAACAGGGTTCTACGAGCAGTACTTC.

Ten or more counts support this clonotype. The CDR3 nucleotides are TGTGCCAGCAGCTCCGGGGACAGGGGGCGTGAAGAGACCCAGTACTTC. Its protein product is CASSSGDRGREETQYF. The rearrangement uses TRBV7-9 and TRBJ2-5; TRBD1 agrees at 12 bases. The CDR3 spans 16 residues. CDR1 is SEHNR, CDR2 FQNEAQ, per germline (reference sequence). J gave up 3 bases and V 4 bases, and 6 bases lay outside the gene matches.

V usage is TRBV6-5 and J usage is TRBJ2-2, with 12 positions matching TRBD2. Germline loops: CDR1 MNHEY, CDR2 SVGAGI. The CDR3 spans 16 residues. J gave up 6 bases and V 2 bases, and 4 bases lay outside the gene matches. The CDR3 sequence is CASSYMGLAGAGELFF. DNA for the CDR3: TGTGCCAGCAGTTACATGGGACTAGCGGGTGCCGGGGAGCTGTTTTTT.

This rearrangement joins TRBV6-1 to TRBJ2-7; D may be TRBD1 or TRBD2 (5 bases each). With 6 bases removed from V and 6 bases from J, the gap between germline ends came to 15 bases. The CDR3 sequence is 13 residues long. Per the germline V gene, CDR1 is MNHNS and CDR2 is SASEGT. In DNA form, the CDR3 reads TGTGCCAGCAGCGCCCCTCGGGGCTCCGAGCAGTACTTC. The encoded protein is CASSAPRGSEQYF.

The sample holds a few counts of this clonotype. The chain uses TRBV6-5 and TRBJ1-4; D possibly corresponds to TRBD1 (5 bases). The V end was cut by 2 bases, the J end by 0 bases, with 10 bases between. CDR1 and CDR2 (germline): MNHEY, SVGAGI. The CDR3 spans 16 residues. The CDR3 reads CASSYGATATNEKLFF. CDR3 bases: TGTGCCAGCAGTTACGGGGCAACCGCAACTAATGAAAAACTGTTTTTT.

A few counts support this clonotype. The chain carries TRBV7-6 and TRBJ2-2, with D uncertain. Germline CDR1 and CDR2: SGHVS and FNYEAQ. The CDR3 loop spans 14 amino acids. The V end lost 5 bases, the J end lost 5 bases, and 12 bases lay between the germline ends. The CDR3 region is CASSLGSETGELFF. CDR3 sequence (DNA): TGTGCCAGCAGCCTTGGGTCGGAGACCGGGGAGCTGTTTTTT.

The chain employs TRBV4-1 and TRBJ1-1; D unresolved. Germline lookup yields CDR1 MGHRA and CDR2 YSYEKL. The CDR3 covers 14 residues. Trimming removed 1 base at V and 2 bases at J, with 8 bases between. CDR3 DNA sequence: TGCGCCAGCAGCCAAGCTGCGGCAAACACTGAAGCTTTCTTT. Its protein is CASSQAAANTEAFF.

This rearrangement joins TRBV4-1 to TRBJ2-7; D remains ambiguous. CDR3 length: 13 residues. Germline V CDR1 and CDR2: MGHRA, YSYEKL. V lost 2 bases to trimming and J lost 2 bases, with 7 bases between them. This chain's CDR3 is CASSQSTTYEQYF. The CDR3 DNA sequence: TGCGCCAGCAGCCAATCAACTACCTACGAGCAGTACTTC.